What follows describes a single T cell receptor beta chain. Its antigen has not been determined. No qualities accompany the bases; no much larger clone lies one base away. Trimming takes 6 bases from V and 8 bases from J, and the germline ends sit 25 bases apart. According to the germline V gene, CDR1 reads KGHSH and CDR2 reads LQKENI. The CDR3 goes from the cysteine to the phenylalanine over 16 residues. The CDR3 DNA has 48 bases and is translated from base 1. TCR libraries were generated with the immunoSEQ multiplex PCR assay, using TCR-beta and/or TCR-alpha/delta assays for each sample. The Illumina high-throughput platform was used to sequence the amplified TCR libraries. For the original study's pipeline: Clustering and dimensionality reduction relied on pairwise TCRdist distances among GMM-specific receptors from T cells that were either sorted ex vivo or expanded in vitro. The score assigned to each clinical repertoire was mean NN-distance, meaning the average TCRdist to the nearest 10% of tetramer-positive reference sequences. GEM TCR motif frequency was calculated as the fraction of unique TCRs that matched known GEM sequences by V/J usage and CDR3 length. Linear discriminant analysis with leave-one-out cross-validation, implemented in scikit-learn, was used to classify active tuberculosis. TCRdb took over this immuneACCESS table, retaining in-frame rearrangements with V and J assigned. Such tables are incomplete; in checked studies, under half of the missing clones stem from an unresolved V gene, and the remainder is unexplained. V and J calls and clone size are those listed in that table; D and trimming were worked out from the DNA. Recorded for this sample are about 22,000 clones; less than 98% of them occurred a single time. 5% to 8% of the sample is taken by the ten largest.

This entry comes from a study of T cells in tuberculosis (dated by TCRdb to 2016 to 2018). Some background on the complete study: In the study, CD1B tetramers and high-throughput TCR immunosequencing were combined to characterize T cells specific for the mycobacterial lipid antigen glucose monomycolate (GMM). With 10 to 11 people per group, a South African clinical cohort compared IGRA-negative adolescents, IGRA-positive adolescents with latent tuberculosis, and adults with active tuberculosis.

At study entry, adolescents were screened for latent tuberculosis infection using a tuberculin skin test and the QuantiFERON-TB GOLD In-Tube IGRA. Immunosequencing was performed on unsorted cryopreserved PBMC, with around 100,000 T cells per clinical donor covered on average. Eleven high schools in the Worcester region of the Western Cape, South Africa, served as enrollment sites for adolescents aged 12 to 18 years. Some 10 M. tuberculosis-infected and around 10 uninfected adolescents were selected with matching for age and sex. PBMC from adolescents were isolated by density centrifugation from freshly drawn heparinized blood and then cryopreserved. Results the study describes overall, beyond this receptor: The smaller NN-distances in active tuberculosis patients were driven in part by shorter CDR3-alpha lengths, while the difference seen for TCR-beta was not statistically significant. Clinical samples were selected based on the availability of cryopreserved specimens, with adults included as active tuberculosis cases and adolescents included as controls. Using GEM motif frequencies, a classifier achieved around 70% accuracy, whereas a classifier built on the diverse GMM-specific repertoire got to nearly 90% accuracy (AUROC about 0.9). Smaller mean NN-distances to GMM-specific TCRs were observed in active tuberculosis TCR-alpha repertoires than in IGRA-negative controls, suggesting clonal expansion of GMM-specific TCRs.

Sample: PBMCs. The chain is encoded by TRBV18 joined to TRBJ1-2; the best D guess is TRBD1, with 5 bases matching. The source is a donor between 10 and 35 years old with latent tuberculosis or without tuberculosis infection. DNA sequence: TGTGCCAGCTCTCACTTGGATTCCGCAGGGTCGAGAGGCTACACCTTC. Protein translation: CASSHLDSAGSRGYTF.